This is a list of T cell receptor beta chains from one sample in a study of blood T cells in healthy people across ages. TCRdb re-called the 5' RACE reads with MiXCR, one entry per CDR3 protein. Of 850,000 to 950,000 distinct CDR3 sequences listed, less than 35% were seen once; the top ten hold around a sixth. Sequencing used blood. The receptors were gathered from a woman older than 75 in good health. CDR3s include the opening cysteine and the closing phenylalanine or tryptophan. The D gene is left open where the match is weak. Clone size, where shown, is once, few, many, or a class for clones that have expanded.

>TRBV6-1|TRBJ1-6|.|many
CASSFINSPLHF
TGTGCCAGCAGCTTTATTAATTCACCCCTCCACTTT
>TRBV18|TRBJ2-3|TRBD2|.
CASSPRLRSGGSTDTQYF
TGTGCCAGCTCACCGCGCCTGAGGAGCGGGGGGAGCACAGATACGCAGTATTTT
>TRBV3-1|TRBJ2-7|TRBD1|many
CASSQGGQVSYGYEQYF
TGTGCCAGCAGCCAAGGGGGACAGGTCTCGTACGGCTACGAGCAGTACTTC
>TRBV12-3/TRBV12-4|TRBJ2-2|.|.
CASSKLVNTGELFF
TGTGCCAGCAGCAAACTGGTGAACACCGGGGAGCTGTTTTTT
>TRBV10-3|TRBJ1-5|TRBD1|many
CAISAGTGQGNQPQHF
TGTGCCATCAGTGCCGGAACTGGACAGGGCAATCAGCCCCAGCATTTT
>TRBV6-2/TRBV6-3|TRBJ2-1|TRBD1|.
CASSFAGTGSYNEQFF
TGTGCCAGCAGCTTCGCCGGGACAGGGAGCTACAATGAGCAGTTCTTC
>TRBV5-1|TRBJ2-5|.|few
CASSLFRDSYQETQYF
TGCGCCAGCAGCTTGTTCCGGGACTCCTACCAAGAGACCCAGTACTTC
>TRBV12-3/TRBV12-4|TRBJ1-5|TRBD1|many
CASWPGGHSNQPQHF
TGTGCCAGCTGGCCAGGGGGCCATAGCAATCAGCCCCAGCATTTT
>TRBV5-1|TRBJ1-2|TRBD1|.
CASSSDRTGLKYGYTF
TGCGCCAGCAGCTCGGACCGGACAGGTCTAAAGTATGGCTACACCTTC
>TRBV27|TRBJ2-1|.|few
CASSLSRDTYNEQFF
TGTGCCAGCAGTTTATCCCGGGATACCTACAATGAGCAGTTCTTC
>TRBV4-1|TRBJ1-2|TRBD1|.
CASSPSFGQVGPGYTF
TGCGCCAGCAGCCCCTCCTTCGGACAGGTCGGCCCTGGCTACACCTTC
>TRBV4-3|TRBJ1-3|.|few
CASSQVGDTWSSGNTIYF
TGCGCCAGCAGCCAAGTGGGAGACACTTGGAGCTCTGGAAACACCATATATTTT
>TRBV24-1|TRBJ2-3|.|few
CATSEPIGRESTDTQYF
TGTGCCACCAGTGAACCCATTGGGAGAGAAAGCACAGATACGCAGTATTTT
>TRBV9|TRBJ1-1|.|.
CASTKHGVDMNTEAFF
TGTGCCAGCACCAAGCACGGGGTGGACATGAACACTGAAGCTTTCTTT
>TRBV5-6|TRBJ2-3|TRBD1|.
CASSFLTGTDTQYF
TGTGCCAGCAGCTTTCTGACAGGGACAGATACGCAGTATTTT
>TRBV28|TRBJ1-4|.|many
CASSFGLNEKLFF
TGTGCCAGCAGTTTTGGGCTTAATGAAAAACTGTTTTTT
>TRBV12-3/TRBV12-4|TRBJ1-5|.|.
CASRAQGHSNQPQHF
TGTGCCAGCAGGGCCCAGGGCCATAGCAATCAGCCCCAGCATTTT
>TRBV20-1|TRBJ2-5|.|.
CSAPGTARETQYF
TGCAGTGCTCCCGGGACCGCAAGGGAGACCCAGTACTTC
>TRBV6-2/TRBV6-3|TRBJ2-3|.|few
CASRGNLRQADTQYF
TGTGCCAGCCGGGGTAACCTTAGACAGGCAGATACGCAGTATTTT
>TRBV15|TRBJ1-2|.|many
CATSRGGVNYGYTF
TGTGCCACCAGCAGAGGAGGAGTAAACTATGGCTACACCTTC
>TRBV5-1|TRBJ2-5|.|many
CASSFTPGLETQYF
TGCGCCAGCAGCTTTACGCCAGGTTTGGAGACCCAGTACTTC
>TRBV5-1|TRBJ1-2|TRBD1|few
CASRNAQGSPSGYTF
TGCGCCAGCAGGAACGCACAGGGGTCCCCGAGTGGCTACACCTTC
>TRBV7-2|TRBJ2-3|TRBD2|many
CASSADLAGEDTQYF
TGTGCCAGCAGCGCAGACTTAGCGGGGGAGGATACGCAGTATTTT
>TRBV7-9|TRBJ2-2|TRBD2|few
CASSLSGLAGGKSNTGELFF
TGTGCCAGCAGCCTTTCCGGACTAGCGGGGGGAAAGTCGAACACCGGGGAGCTGTTTTTT
>TRBV30|TRBJ1-2|.|.
CAWSVKRQIAGYGYTF
TGTGCCTGGAGTGTAAAGAGACAGATTGCGGGCTATGGCTACACCTTC
>TRBV20-1|TRBJ1-2|.|.
CSASRQALNGYTF
TGCAGTGCTAGCAGGCAGGCGCTAAATGGCTACACCTTC
>TRBV19|TRBJ2-2|TRBD2|.
CASFGAGGLNTGELFF
TGTGCCAGTTTTGGGGCGGGGGGCCTGAACACCGGGGAGCTGTTTTTT
>TRBV20-1|TRBJ1-5|.|.
CSASRQRDQPQHF
TGCAGTGCTAGTAGGCAGCGAGATCAGCCCCAGCATTTT
>TRBV16|TRBJ1-2|.|.
CASSHGGDGYTF
TGTGCCAGCAGCCACGGGGGGGACGGCTACACCTTC
>TRBV6-4|TRBJ2-1|TRBD1|.
CASSDMGTAYNEQFF
TGTGCCAGCAGTGACATGGGGACAGCCTACAATGAGCAGTTCTTC
>TRBV20-1|TRBJ1-1|TRBD1|once
CSASNPRQGAAEAFF
TGCAGTGCTAGCAACCCCAGACAGGGAGCCGCTGAAGCTTTCTTT
>TRBV30|TRBJ1-1|.|.
CAWSPVGNTEAFF
TGTGCCTGGAGCCCGGTGGGGAACACTGAAGCTTTCTTT
>TRBV15|TRBJ1-5|.|.
CATSKQGYQPQHF
TGTGCCACCAGCAAACAGGGTTATCAGCCCCAGCATTTT
>TRBV7-9|TRBJ1-5|.|few
CASSPPGHSSNQPQHF
TGTGCCAGCAGCCCACCGGGACACAGTAGCAATCAGCCCCAGCATTTT
>TRBV3-1|TRBJ2-1|TRBD2|many
CASSQAELAGVMGEQFF
TGTGCCAGCAGCCAGGCGGAACTAGCGGGGGTCATGGGGGAGCAGTTCTTC
>TRBV28|TRBJ2-7|.|many
CASSSVRGSFSYEQYF
TGTGCCAGCAGTTCGGTCAGAGGTTCTTTTTCCTACGAGCAGTACTTC
>TRBV5-5|TRBJ2-5|TRBD1|many
CASRVGTAAQETQYF
TGTGCCAGCCGCGTCGGGACAGCGGCCCAAGAGACCCAGTACTTC
>TRBV28|TRBJ1-5|TRBD1|many
CASSSGGLGNQPQHF
TGTGCCAGCAGTTCAGGGGGCCTGGGCAATCAGCCCCAGCATTTT
>TRBV15|TRBJ1-1|.|.
CATSRERRSEAFF
TGTGCCACCAGCAGAGAGAGAAGGAGTGAAGCTTTCTTT